This entry describes one T cell receptor beta chain. Its antigen is currently not known. Within one base of it there is no much larger clone, and no base qualities were kept. Ends trimmed: V by 1 base, J by 6 bases; bases unmatched to a gene: 12. CDR1 LGHNA and CDR2 YSLEER were looked up in the germline V gene. The CDR3 covers 17 residues, taking in both the cysteine and the phenylalanine. The entry retains the CDR3 DNA only, 51 bases that are in frame from base 1. The High Capacity cDNA Reverse Transcription Kit was used to reverse transcribe all of the isolated RNA, meaning that expressed TCRB transcripts were what got sequenced. Deep immunoSEQ sequencing was applied to naive, central memory and regulatory T cell samples, giving an average of approximately 3.8 million total reads per sample. After sorted cells were lysed in RLT buffer, RNA was extracted with DNase-treated RNeasy Micro or Mini kits, with the choice depending on cell number. Each cell subset was processed on its own to prevent cross-contamination, while patient and healthy donor samples were processed together. The immunoSEQ multiplex PCR was used to amplify TCRB sequences from cDNA, generating 87-bp fragments that spanned the CDR3 region. The amplicons were sequenced using the Illumina HiSeq platform. Turning to the authors' computational methods: PCR bias was computationally corrected using synthetic template baselines, reads within Hamming distance 2 were collapsed, and singletons that could not be merged were discarded. Reads were aligned against IMGT so that V, D and J genes, CDR3 length and insertions or deletions at six rearrangement sites could be assigned. Clonotype counts were normalized to sorted cell number within each subset before computing true diversity and Gini coefficients with the tcR R package. The overlap coefficient, calculated on TCRB nucleotide sequences, was used to quantify repertoire sharing. Out-of-frame TCRB sequences from naive cells were analyzed to stand in for the pre-selection repertoire. Not all clones reach the TCRdb copy of this immuneACCESS table, which keeps in-frame sequences only. Checked studies attribute under half of the gap to unresolved V genes and leave the rest unexplained. V, J and clone size reflect that table, while D and trimming were determined from the DNA. The sample records over 500,000 clones, less than 20% of which are singletons. Approximately 0.093% of the sample is taken by the ten largest.

A single peripheral blood draw of about 116 mL on average was collected from each donor into heparinised tubes. Using a panel that included CD45RO, CCR7, CD25, CD127, CD95 and CD27, naive, central memory, regulatory and stem cell-like memory CD4+ T cells were sorted on a BD FACSAria II. Purity was above 98% for every sorted population. PBMCs were isolated right away by Lymphoprep density gradient centrifugation and were stained directly, without culture. So that batch effects would be minimized, each experiment stained and sorted samples in pairs, pairing one healthy donor with one patient. The data are from a study of beta chain features in type 1 diabetes (dated 2018 in TCRdb). About the investigation overall: No differences in mean age, gender distribution, total cell number or subset yield were found between patients and healthy donors. In the study, recently diagnosed type 1 diabetes patients and matched healthy donors were compared on the TCRB repertoires of their sorted circulating CD4+ T cell subsets. Across all samples, around 100 million sorted cells were examined, and cell number per subset correlated strongly with RNA yield. Naive and central memory subsets were obtained from all 30 or so donors, but regulatory and stem cell-like memory subsets were isolated from only 8 patients and roughly eight healthy donors. On the study overall, not on this receptor specifically: PCR may preferentially amplify shorter templates, but because patient and control samples were amplified and corrected together, any resulting skew would affect both groups equally. HLA sub-analyses involved small numbers of individuals, so any influence of HLA type on TCRB rearrangement remained unresolved. Patients with type 1 diabetes made fewer insertions and deleted more nucleotides at VDJ recombination sites, implying thymic rearrangement abnormalities. The naive, central memory and regulatory TCRB repertoires appeared to resemble one another more closely among patients than among healthy donors. Sequencing cDNA rather than genomic DNA could over-represent highly expressing activated cells, although activation and CD3 levels did not differ between groups. A moderate but significant shortening of TCRB CDR3 length was observed in type 1 diabetes patients in all four CD4+ subsets.

The V gene is TRBV4-3 and the J gene is TRBJ2-4; TRBD1 agrees with 7 junctional bases. The receptor's source is a man in his late teens or twenties in good health. The sequenced material came from naive CD4+ T cells from blood. Interpreted using the paper, the cell subset or site label stands for: true naive CD4+ T cells. The CDR3 region: CASSQAQMDRSRNIQYF. DNA sequence: TGCGCCAGCAGCCAAGCCCAAATGGACAGGTCCAGAAACATTCAGTACTTC.